This T cell receptor beta chain came from a study of blood T cell repertoires in COVID-19. The CDR3 is made up of 18 amino acids. Germline V lookup: CDR1 SGDLS, CDR2 YYNGEE. V gave up 0 bases and J gave up 7 bases; unmatched junction bases: 15. Profiling relied on immunoSEQ multiplex PCR, and the TCRdb table lists in-frame clones only, not all of them. The sample carries about 190,000 clones, around four fifths recorded once. This clone was counted only a few times. The genes are TRBV9 and TRBJ2-1; 8 bases fit TRBD2. This TCR was recovered from a woman aged 80 or over with active or convalescent COVID-19. The sample was peripheral blood. The CDR3 DNA is TGTGCCAGCAGCGTAGGGCTGAGTGGACTAGCCGCTAATAATGAGCAGTTCTTC. It specifies CASSVGLSGLAANNEQFF.